This TCR beta chain was observed in a study of metastatic and nonmetastatic thyroid tumors. Study information: Repertoires were compared across blood and tumor or nodule tissue from malignant and benign thyroid patients.

Original data processing: The authors used CDR3 differences across clinicopathological groups to build a distant-metastasis classifier for papillary thyroid cancer. TCRdb reassembled clones from the PCR reads with MiXCR. The V and J calls, along with clone size, are taken from TCRdb and not from the paper's own processing. The sample lists over 25,000 clones; 15% to 20% were seen once. Trimming took 0 bases from V and 6 from J; bases not matched to a gene: 2. Germline CDR1 and CDR2: SGHAT and FQNNGV. This CDR3 is 15 amino acids long. Thyroid surgery was preceded by no treatment in any patient. This clone has a count of ten or more.

This chain joins TRBV11-2 and TRBJ1-5; TRBD1 agrees at 10 bases. The receptor's source is a female donor with papillary thyroid cancer or a benign thyroid nodule (not recorded which). Some clones in this sample may be carry-over from other donors' samples. Sample: blood. CDR3 in DNA: TGTGCCAGCAGCTTAGAGGACAGGGGGGGTCAGCCCCAGCATTTT. This translates into CASSLEDRGGQPQHF.